Each of the 32 T cell receptor beta chains below was sequenced from the same sample in a study of Graves' ophthalmopathy and Graves' hyperthyroidism. TCR beta CDR3 amplification used RNA transcripts. A first-round RT-PCR used HTBI primers, followed by a second-round multiplex PCR. TCRdb recomputed calls from the multiplex PCR reads with MiXCR, one row per CDR3 protein. The sample yields roughly 410,000 distinct CDR3 sequences, 15% seen once. Specimen: peripheral blood. These receptors were taken from a woman aged 18-29 years with stable Graves' hyperthyroidism.

This clonotype was recorded at least ten times. The chain employs TRBV19 and TRBJ1-2; D is ambiguous. Germline CDR1 and CDR2: LNHDA and SQIVND (reference sequence). V was pared by 1 base and J by 8 bases, with 8 bases between. The CDR3 is 12 amino acids. CDR3 nucleotides: TGTGCCAGTAGTATAGCTACCGGAGGCTACACCTTC. As protein: CASSIATGGYTF. The full variable domain, in which reference TRBV19 and TRBJ1-2 provide the parts outside the CDR3, is DGGITQSPKYLFRKEGQNVTLSCEQNLNHDAMYWYRQDPGQGLRLIYYSQIVNDFQKGDIAEGYSVSREKKESFPLTVTSAQKNPTAFYLCASSIATGGYTFGSGTRLTVV.

A few counts support this clonotype. The chain has TRBV18 and TRBJ2-3; D possibly uses TRBD1 or TRBD2 (5 bases each). V was pared by 3 bases and J by 1 base, with 11 bases between. CDR3 length: 15 residues. Per germline, CDR1 KGHSH and CDR2 LQKENI. This chain's CDR3 is CASSPLTGRTDTQYF. CDR3 sequence (DNA): TGTGCCAGCTCACCTTTGACGGGGCGCACAGATACGCAGTATTTT.

Ten or more counts support this clonotype. The V call is TRBV11-1, the J call TRBJ1-2; D may be TRBD1 (6 bases). The CDR3 spans 18 residues. Trimming left V 6 bases short and J 4 bases short, with 27 bases between. Germline V gives CDR1 SGHAT, CDR2 FQDESV (reference sequence). The CDR3 spells CASRPTGTKGSIGYGYTF. Here the CDR3 DNA reads TGTGCCAGCAGACCGACAGGAACTAAGGGCTCCATTGGCTATGGCTACACCTTC.

This clonotype turned up a few times. This rearrangement joins TRBV29-1 to TRBJ1-2; weak D call: TRBD1 (6 bases). V was clipped by 8 bases and J by 10 bases, with 23 bases between them. There are 13 residues in the CDR3. The germline V gene encodes CDR1 SQVTM and CDR2 ANQGSEA. CDR3: CSFTGSSSSPYTF. In DNA form, the CDR3 reads TGCAGCTTTACAGGGTCCTCGTCTTCGCCCTACACCTTC. Based on the CDR3 plus reference TRBV29-1 and TRBJ1-2, the full variable domain is SAVISQKPSRDICQRGTSLTIQCQVDSQVTMMFWYRQQPGQSLTLIATANQGSEATYESGFVIDKFPISRPNLTFSTLTVSNMSPEDSSIYLCSFTGSSSSPYTFGSGTRLTVV.

The genes are TRBV7-9 and TRBJ1-3; D is uncertain. The V end lost 5 bases, the J end lost 10 bases, and 9 bases lay between the germline ends. The CDR3 extends over 11 amino acids. Looked up from germline, CDR1 is SEHNR and CDR2 is FQNEAQ (reference sequence). CDR3 sequence reads: CASSQGITIYF. Written as DNA, the CDR3 is TGTGCCAGCAGCCAAGGGATTACCATATATTTT.

The J gene is TRBJ1-3, the V gene TRBV4-1; D is unresolved. CDR1 is MGHRA, CDR2 YSYEKL, per germline. V shed 0 bases and J shed 0 bases, with 9 bases lying between them. The CDR3 is 16 amino acids. The chain's CDR3 is CASSQDWPNSGNTIYF. The CDR3, as DNA: TGCGCCAGCAGCCAAGATTGGCCTAACTCTGGAAACACCATATATTTT.

This clonotype was counted many times. The CDR3 DNA is TGTGCCAGCAGCCAGTCAGGGAATGGCTACACCTTC. Translation: CASSQSGNGYTF. The rearrangement joins TRBV4-2 to TRBJ1-2, with D perhaps TRBD1 (5 bases). V was trimmed by 3 bases and J by 6 bases, leaving 8 bases between them. The germline V gene encodes CDR1 LGHNA and CDR2 YNFKEQ. The length of the CDR3 is 12 residues.

CDR3 bases: TGTGCCACCAGTGATTACCAAGAGACCCAGTACTTC. Translated, it gives CATSDYQETQYF. The rearrangement uses TRBV24-1 and TRBJ2-5; D unresolved. The V gene lost 2 bases and the J gene lost 0 bases, with 0 bases spanning the gap. The germline gives CDR1 KGHDR, CDR2 SFDVKD. This CDR3 region has 12 residues.

This clonotype was observed many times. The chain joins TRBV11-1 to TRBJ2-2; D may be TRBD2 (6 bases). CDR3 length equals 16 residues. Trimming stripped 5 bases from V and 0 bases from J, with 13 bases between. Germline V gives CDR1 SGHAT, CDR2 FQDESV (reference sequence). DNA for the CDR3: TGTGCCAGCAGCCCGGGACTTTCAGCGAACACCGGGGAGCTGTTTTTT. This encodes CASSPGLSANTGELFF.

There are many counts of this clonotype. This chain joins TRBV6-1 and TRBJ1-2, with D unclear. The ends were cut back, 6 bases at V and 6 bases at J, with 17 bases in the middle. The germline gives CDR1 MNHNS, CDR2 SASEGT. The length of the CDR3 is 14 residues. CDR3 amino acids: CASREDGRYDGYTF. The CDR3 coding sequence is TGTGCCAGCAGAGAGGACGGAAGGTACGATGGCTACACCTTC.

At least ten counts were recorded for this clonotype. The V call is TRBV6-5, the J call TRBJ2-7; D is perhaps TRBD2 (7 bases). The CDR3 contains 15 residues. Germline values: CDR1 MNHEY, CDR2 SVGAGI. The ends were cut back, 2 bases at V and 0 bases at J, with 11 bases in the middle. The CDR3 loop reads CASSYVGGGSYEQYF. CDR3 nucleotide sequence: TGTGCCAGCAGTTACGTAGGGGGGGGCTCCTACGAGCAGTACTTC.

This clonotype was counted ten times or more. The rearrangement joins TRBV7-2 to TRBJ2-5; D could derive from TRBD1 or TRBD2 (5 bases each). The germline V gene has CDR1 SGHTA and CDR2 FQGNSA. V dropped 0 bases and J dropped 1 base, with 15 bases sitting between them. The CDR3 is 17 amino acids. The CDR3 nucleotides are TGTGCCAGCAGCTTAGCTCTGGGGGTCCTACTCCAAGAGACCCAGTACTTC. Translated, it gives CASSLALGVLLQETQYF. The full variable domain, with the rest looked up from reference TRBV7-2 and TRBJ2-5, is GAGVSQSPSNKVTEKGKDVELRCDPISGHTALYWYRQSLGQGLEFLIYFQGNSAPDKSGLPSDRFSAERTGGSVSTLTIQRTQQEDSAVYLCASSLALGVLLQETQYFGPGTRLLVL.

This clonotype was seen at least ten times. The chain combines TRBV12-3 or TRBV12-4 with TRBJ1-1; 8 bases are shared with TRBD1. V was pared by 7 bases and J by 3 bases, with 4 bases of the junction left unmatched. The CDR3 consists of 13 residues. The CDR3 here is CASTATGDTEAFF. The CDR3 DNA reads TGTGCCAGCACCGCGACAGGGGACACTGAAGCTTTCTTT.

There are many counts of this clonotype. This chain connects TRBV20-1 to TRBJ2-5, with D possibly TRBD2 on 5 matching bases. The CDR3 is 15 amino acids. The ends were cut back, 3 bases at V and 2 bases at J, with 16 bases in the middle. Germline V CDR1 and CDR2: DFQATT, SNEGSKA (reference sequence). In DNA form, the CDR3 reads TGCAGTGCTAGGGTCGCCGGAGGCAGACAAGAGACCCAGTACTTC. It is translated as CSARVAGGRQETQYF.

In this sample, this clonotype turned up a few times. Its ends do not fully match the called genes, so a read error is possible. The V call is TRBV3-1, the J call TRBJ1-2; TRBD1 might be the D (5 bases). The CDR3 has 15 residues. Per germline, CDR1 LGHDT and CDR2 YNNKEL (reference sequence). CDR3 DNA sequence: TGTGCCAGCAGCGAAGAGGGACGGCGTAACTATGGCTACACCTTC. Translated: CASSEEGRRNYGYTF.

This clonotype was recorded at least ten times. The rearrangement links TRBV6-1 to TRBJ2-5; no reliable D call. Germline V gene sequence: CDR1 MNHNS, CDR2 SASEGT. The CDR3 contains 13 residues. Trimming cost V 4 bases and J 2 bases, with 8 bases left between them. In DNA, the CDR3 is TGTGCCAGCAGTGCGGCAGGTCAAGAGACCCAGTACTTC. Translation: CASSAAGQETQYF.

This clonotype was recorded at least ten times. The rearrangement joins TRBV19 to TRBJ2-2, with no clear D. This CDR3 region has 13 residues. Germline V gene sequence: CDR1 LNHDA, CDR2 SQIVND (reference sequence). V lost 4 bases and J 3 bases, leaving 6 bases between the germline ends. CDR3 protein: CASSKDYTGELFF. The CDR3 DNA reads as TGTGCCAGTAGTAAAGACTACACCGGGGAGCTGTTTTTT.

This clonotype was counted ten times or more. J is TRBJ2-5 and V is TRBV27; 11 bases match TRBD1. The CDR3 extends over 16 amino acids. Unmatched junction bases numbered 6, after V lost 5 bases and J lost 1 base. Germline V CDR1 and CDR2: MNHEY, SMNVEV (reference sequence). CDR3 sequence reads: CASSPRDRGSQETQYF. CDR3 nucleotide sequence: TGTGCCAGCAGTCCCCGGGACAGGGGGTCCCAAGAGACCCAGTACTTC.

Ten or more counts support this clonotype. This chain joins TRBV20-1 and TRBJ2-7; the D is unclear. The CDR3 extends over 14 amino acids. The germline V and J ends were trimmed by 0 bases and 1 base, with 10 bases remaining between them. Germline V gives CDR1 DFQATT, CDR2 SNEGSKA (reference sequence). Written as DNA, the CDR3 is TGCAGTGCTAGAGATTCGGGCCGATCCTACGAGCAGTACTTC. Translation: CSARDSGRSYEQYF.

This clonotype has ten or more counts. This chain connects TRBV28 to TRBJ1-1, with a possible D match to TRBD1 (6 bases). The V gene's germline CDR1 is MDHEN and CDR2 SYDVKM. Between the trimmed V and J ends, which lost 2 bases and 1 base, there was a span of 11 bases. The CDR3 is made up of 15 amino acids. CDR3 loop: CASSLGGRKNTEAFF. CDR3 bases: TGTGCCAGCAGTTTAGGGGGCAGAAAGAACACTGAAGCTTTCTTT.

This clonotype was observed at least ten times. The chain carries TRBV6-5 and TRBJ1-6; D remains ambiguous. Germline CDR1 is MNHEY and CDR2 is SVGAGI. The V and J ends lost 2 bases and 9 bases respectively, with 8 bases between them. The CDR3 spans 13 residues. CDR3 sequence (DNA): TGTGCCAGCAGTTACGGCCTTGCTTCACCCCTCCACTTT. This translates into CASSYGLASPLHF.

The V and J genes are TRBV6-5 and TRBJ2-1; D unresolved. CDR3 length: 17 amino acids. Looked up from germline, CDR1 is MNHEY and CDR2 is SVGAGI. Deletions cut 0 bases from V and 2 bases from J, with 14 bases between. CDR3 bases: TGTGCCAGCAGTTACTCGAATGGCGGCAAGACCTACAATGAGCAGTTCTTC. Translated: CASSYSNGGKTYNEQFF.

This clonotype was recorded many times. This chain connects TRBV7-6 to TRBJ2-5; D is possibly TRBD1 (6 bases). The germline CDR1 and CDR2 sequences are SGHVS and FNYEAQ. V was pared by 3 bases and J by 4 bases, with 12 bases between. This CDR3 is 14 amino acids long. CDR3 in amino acids: CASSFSTGLETQYF. CDR3 nucleotides: TGTGCCAGCAGCTTTTCTACAGGGTTAGAGACCCAGTACTTC.

This clonotype was found many times. This rearrangement joins TRBV5-4 to TRBJ2-5; TRBD1 might be the D (6 bases). The CDR3 length is 15 residues. Per the germline V gene, CDR1 is SGHNT and CDR2 is YYREEE (reference sequence). V dropped 3 bases and J dropped 5 bases, with 17 bases sitting between them. CDR3 sequence: CASSYPLPQGETQYF. The CDR3 DNA sequence: TGTGCCAGCAGCTACCCTTTACCCCAGGGGGAGACCCAGTACTTC.

This clonotype was seen only a few times. A much larger clone is a single base away; this may be a read error. The rearrangement links TRBV6-5 to TRBJ1-1, with unresolved D. The V end was cut by 0 bases, the J end by 4 bases, with 6 bases between. Germline CDR1 MNHEY, CDR2 SVGAGI. The CDR3 length is 13 residues. In DNA form, the CDR3 reads TGTGCCAGCAGTTACTCGTGGCTCACTGAAGCTTTCTTT. Translated: CASSYSWLTEAFF.

This clonotype was observed a handful of times. The rearrangement uses TRBV11-1 and TRBJ2-7, with TRBD1 matching 10 bases. Unmatched junction bases numbered 3, after V lost 2 bases and J lost 2 bases. CDR3 length: 15 residues. CDR1 and CDR2 (germline): SGHAT, FQDESV (reference sequence). DNA of the CDR3: TGTGCCAGCAGCTTAAGACAGGGGGCAACCTACGAGCAGTACTTC. It yields the protein CASSLRQGATYEQYF.

The rearrangement links TRBV13 to TRBJ2-2; D is ambiguous. The CDR3 totals 14 residues. V lost 5 bases to trimming and J lost 6 bases, with 13 bases between them. Germline CDR1 is PRHDT and CDR2 is FYEKMQ (reference sequence). CDR3 DNA sequence: TGTGCCAGCAGCCCATATAGCCGTGCCGGGGAGCTGTTTTTT. It codes for CASSPYSRAGELFF.

This clonotype appeared many times. The gene calls are TRBV6-2 or TRBV6-3 and TRBJ1-1, with no clear D. The ends were cut back, 3 bases at V and 2 bases at J, with 13 bases in the middle. The CDR3 consists of 15 residues. Germline assignment: CDR1 MNHEY and CDR2 SVGEGT. The CDR3 DNA follows: TGTGCCAGCAGTTATAGTAGCCGGGGAAACACTGAAGCTTTCTTT. Protein product: CASSYSSRGNTEAFF.

This clonotype was counted only a few times. V usage is TRBV7-9 and J usage is TRBJ1-2; D perhaps matches TRBD1 (6 bases). This CDR3 has 14 residues. From germline, CDR1 is SEHNR and CDR2 FQNEAQ (reference sequence). Trimming stripped 7 bases from V and 7 bases from J, with 19 bases between. This CDR3 is CASTHSGGAGGYTF. CDR3 DNA sequence: TGTGCCAGCACCCACTCCGGGGGGGCCGGTGGCTACACCTTC.

Ten or more counts support this clonotype. The V and J genes are TRBV10-3 and TRBJ1-3, with D unresolved. V lost 0 bases and J 0 bases, leaving 6 bases between the germline ends. This CDR3 comprises 15 residues. Germline V CDR1 and CDR2: ENHRY, SYGVKD. CDR3: CAISESTPSGNTIYF. The CDR3 bases are TGTGCCATCAGTGAGTCGACACCCTCTGGAAACACCATATATTTT.

This clonotype was recorded many times. J is TRBJ1-1 and V is TRBV20-1; weak D call: TRBD1 (6 bases). Germline CDR1 and CDR2: DFQATT and SNEGSKA (reference sequence). V lost 4 bases, J lost 5 bases, and 14 bases lay in between. The CDR3 runs to 13 residues. The CDR3 here is CSAMLIGTTEAFF. CDR3 DNA: TGCAGTGCTATGCTAATCGGGACAACTGAAGCTTTCTTT.

There are many counts of this clonotype. This sequence joins TRBV6-1 and TRBJ2-7; tentatively, D is TRBD1 (6 bases). Germline-derived CDR1 and CDR2 are MNHNS and SASEGT. This CDR3 is 14 amino acids long. Trimming shortened V by 9 bases and J by 0 bases, and 15 bases separated the two germline ends. The CDR3 coding sequence is TGTGCCAGTAGCGAGGGGGATCCCTCCTACGAGCAGTACTTC. Translated, it gives CASSEGDPSYEQYF.